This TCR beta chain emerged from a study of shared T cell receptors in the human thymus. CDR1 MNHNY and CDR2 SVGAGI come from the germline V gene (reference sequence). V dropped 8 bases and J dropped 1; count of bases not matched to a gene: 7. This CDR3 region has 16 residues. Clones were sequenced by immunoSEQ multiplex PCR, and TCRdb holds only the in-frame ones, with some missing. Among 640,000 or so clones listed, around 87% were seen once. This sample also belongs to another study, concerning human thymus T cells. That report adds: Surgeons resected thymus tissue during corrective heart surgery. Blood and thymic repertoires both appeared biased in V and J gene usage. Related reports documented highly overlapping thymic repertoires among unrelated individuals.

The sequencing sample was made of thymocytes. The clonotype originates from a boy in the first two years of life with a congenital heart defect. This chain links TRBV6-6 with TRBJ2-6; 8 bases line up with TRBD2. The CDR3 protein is CASLAGGGSGANVLTF. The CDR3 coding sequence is TGTGCCAGCCTGGCGGGAGGCGGGTCTGGGGCCAACGTCCTGACTTTC.